These 30 T cell receptor beta chains originate from one sample sequenced in a study of shared clonotypes between healthy human individuals. Clones were read by immunoSEQ multiplex PCR, and TCRdb kept only the in-frame ones, dropping some. There are about 510,000 clones in the sample; 90% to 96% occur only once, and approximately 0.06% lies in the top ten. Sequenced: naive CD4+ T cells sorted from blood. Subset reported: CD45RA+ positively selected. Source of these receptors: a woman aged 25 to 39 in good health.

V usage is TRBV28 and J usage is TRBJ1-2; D gene ambiguous. This CDR3 region has 12 residues. The V end was cut by 5 bases, the J end by 1 base, with 5 bases between. Per germline, CDR1 MDHEN and CDR2 SYDVKM. CDR3 sequence (DNA): TGTGCCAGCAGTACGAATAACTATGGCTACACCTTC. This codes for CASSTNNYGYTF.

The chain recombines TRBV5-1 with TRBJ1-2, with unresolved D. Germline lookup yields CDR1 SGHRS and CDR2 YFSETQ. V gave up 4 bases and J gave up 4 bases, with 14 bases separating them. The CDR3 covers 14 residues. In nucleotides, the CDR3 is TGCGCCAGCAGCCCCGGCGATGGCGGCTATGGCTACACCTTC. It yields the protein CASSPGDGGYGYTF.

This chain joins TRBV7-8 and TRBJ2-1, with D perhaps matching TRBD2 (6 bases). Trimming took off 5 bases at V and 6 bases at J, with 14 bases between the two ends. The CDR3 covers 14 residues. Germline CDR1 SGHVS, CDR2 FQNEAQ. This chain's CDR3 is CASSTPGLPNEQFF. The CDR3 DNA reads as TGTGCCAGCAGCACTCCGGGACTTCCCAATGAGCAGTTCTTC.

The V call is TRBV27, the J call TRBJ1-3; D is undetermined. Trimming shortened V by 7 bases and J by 0 bases, and 16 bases separated the two germline ends. The germline gives CDR1 MNHEY, CDR2 SMNVEV (reference sequence). This CDR3 has 16 residues. The CDR3: CASKEQTRYSGNTIYF. CDR3 DNA sequence: TGTGCCAGCAAGGAACAAACACGCTACTCTGGAAACACCATATATTTT.

The chain joins TRBV11-2 to TRBJ2-3; D is possibly TRBD2 (6 bases). Germline V CDR1 and CDR2: SGHAT, FQNNGV. The CDR3 sequence is 15 residues long. Trimming shortened V by 1 base and J by 4 bases, and 12 bases separated the two germline ends. CDR3 nucleotides: TGTGCCAGCAGCTTAGTGAGGGAGCGGGCAGATACGCAGTATTTT. This sequence encodes CASSLVRERADTQYF.

The chain combines TRBV11-2 with TRBJ1-3; D is ambiguous. Trimming stripped 5 bases from V and 0 bases from J, with 11 bases between. Germline V lookup: CDR1 SGHAT, CDR2 FQNNGV. There are 15 residues in the CDR3. CDR3 DNA: TGTGCCAGCAGCCGGACCTATAGCTCTGGAAACACCATATATTTT. Its translation: CASSRTYSSGNTIYF. The whole variable domain, remainder taken from reference TRBV11-2 and TRBJ1-3, is EAGVAQSPRYKIIEKRQSVAFWCNPISGHATLYWYQQILGQGPKLLIQFQNNGVVDDSQLPKDRFSAERLKGVDSTLKIQPAKLEDSAVYLCASSRTYSSGNTIYFGEGSWLTVV.

V and J are TRBV5-1 and TRBJ2-3; TRBD1 agrees at 7 bases. The CDR3 is 16 residues long. Trimming at V came to 0 bases and at J to 4 bases, leaving 8 bases not matched to a gene. Germline V gene sequence: CDR1 SGHRS, CDR2 YFSETQ. In DNA form, the CDR3 reads TGCGCCAGCAGCTTGGGAAACAGGGGTGGTCCAGATACGCAGTATTTT. Translated, it gives CASSLGNRGGPDTQYF.

The gene calls are TRBV4-1 and TRBJ2-3, with 12 bases lining up with TRBD1. CDR1 and CDR2 (germline): MGHRA, YSYEKL. With 4 bases clipped from V and 6 bases from J, the junction kept 11 bases outside the gene matches. The CDR3 runs 17 residues. The chain's CDR3 is CASSPSGTGGSEDTQYF. CDR3 coding DNA: TGCGCCAGCAGCCCTTCCGGGACAGGGGGCAGCGAGGATACGCAGTATTTT.

The V gene is TRBV7-3, the J gene TRBJ2-6; D gene uncertain. Germline-derived CDR1 and CDR2 are SGHTA and FQGTGA. The CDR3 runs to 16 residues. Trimming took off 3 bases at V and 0 bases at J, with 9 bases between the two ends. CDR3 sequence reads: CASSFKWSSGANVLTF. The CDR3 DNA reads as TGTGCCAGCAGCTTTAAGTGGAGCTCTGGGGCCAACGTCCTGACTTTC.

V usage is TRBV11-3 and J usage is TRBJ2-2, with D possibly being TRBD1 (5 bases). Germline-derived CDR1 and CDR2 are SGHNT and YENEEA. CDR3 length: 16 amino acids. V was pared by 3 bases and J by 6 bases, with 17 bases between. In DNA, the CDR3 is TGTGCCAGCAGCTTGTCCCCCAATTCAGGGTCCGGGGAGCTGTTTTTT. This sequence encodes CASSLSPNSGSGELFF.

The chain has TRBV28 and TRBJ1-1, with unresolved D. The CDR3 contains 16 residues. The germline V and J ends were trimmed by 3 bases and 5 bases, with 19 bases remaining between them. Germline CDR1 is MDHEN and CDR2 is SYDVKM. The CDR3: CASSLVGVWGRTEAFF. CDR3 coding DNA: TGTGCCAGCAGTTTGGTCGGGGTATGGGGTCGGACTGAAGCTTTCTTT.

The chain couples TRBV5-4 to TRBJ2-2; 7 bases match TRBD2. CDR3 length: 15 residues. After removal of 4 bases from V and 8 bases from J, the junction contained 11 bases not matched to a gene. From germline, CDR1 is SGHNT and CDR2 YYREEE (reference sequence). The CDR3 spells CASSRGGRASGELFF. CDR3 bases: TGTGCCAGCAGCCGCGGAGGGAGGGCTTCAGGGGAGCTGTTTTTT.

This sequence joins TRBV18 and TRBJ1-3; 7 positions agree with TRBD1. V dropped 8 bases and J dropped 0; count of bases not matched to a gene: 10. CDR3 length equals 16 residues. CDR1 is KGHSH, CDR2 LQKENI, per germline. In DNA form, the CDR3 reads TGTGCCAGCACGAAGACAGGGCCCAACTCTGGAAACACCATATATTTT. Encoded protein: CASTKTGPNSGNTIYF.

The chain couples TRBV2 to TRBJ1-2, with D hard to call. The V end was cut by 6 bases, the J end by 6 bases, with 17 bases between. Germline CDR1 SNHLY, CDR2 FYNNEI. The CDR3 runs 14 residues. The CDR3 DNA reads TGTGCCAGCAGATCCTTGGGGTTTCGAGATGGCTACACCTTC. Amino acid sequence: CASRSLGFRDGYTF.

This clone was seen a single time. The rearrangement links TRBV18 to TRBJ2-3; a possible D gene is TRBD2 (5 bases). The CDR3 length is 16 residues. V shed 3 bases and J shed 7 bases, with 20 bases lying between them. The germline V gene encodes CDR1 KGHSH and CDR2 LQKENI. The CDR3: CASSPVAGRGNYTQYF. CDR3 nucleotide sequence: TGTGCCAGCTCACCCGTCGCAGGCAGAGGGAACTATACGCAGTATTTT.

This clone has a handful of counts. The chain links TRBV30 to TRBJ1-5; tentative D call: TRBD1 (5 bases). Trimming shortened V by 8 bases and J by 5 bases, and 22 bases separated the two germline ends. The CDR3 sequence is 15 residues long. Germline V gene lookup returns CDR1 GTSNPN and CDR2 SVGIG (reference sequence). The CDR3 sequence is CARGKGGRIHQPQHF. CDR3 in DNA: TGTGCCCGGGGGAAAGGTGGGCGAATTCATCAGCCCCAGCATTTT.

The genes are TRBV5-6 and TRBJ1-3, with TRBD1 identical over 7 bases. The CDR3 covers 16 residues. V shed 3 bases and J 0 bases; nucleotides not matched to a gene: 6. CDR1 and CDR2 from the germline V gene are SGHDT and YYEEEE. DNA of the CDR3: TGTGCCAGCAGCTATTCCGGGACAGTCTCTGGAAACACCATATATTTT. Encoded protein: CASSYSGTVSGNTIYF.

The rearrangement links TRBV21-1 to TRBJ2-1; the D segment call TRBD2 is taken from the table without a DNA check. TRBV21-1 is recorded as a pseudogene. This CDR3 has 15 amino acids. CDR3: CASSKLLVFLNEQFF. CDR3 nucleotide sequence: TGTGCCAGCAGCAAACTTCTTGTATTTTTGAATGAGCAGTTCTTC.

The chain joins TRBV28 to TRBJ1-4; no definite D call. V lost 7 bases, J lost 0 bases, and 6 bases lay in between. From germline, CDR1 is MDHEN and CDR2 SYDVKM. The CDR3 loop spans 13 amino acids. The CDR3 sequence: CASISATNEKLFF. The CDR3 DNA is TGTGCCAGCATAAGTGCAACTAATGAAAAACTGTTTTTT.

This clone was detected once. The chain uses TRBV2 and TRBJ2-1, with TRBD2 matching over 14 bases. Germline V gene lookup returns CDR1 SNHLY and CDR2 FYNNEI. J was trimmed by 8 bases and V by 3 bases; bases with no gene match: 12. This CDR3 has 18 residues. This CDR3 reads CASSERTSGRPQSHEQFF. The CDR3 DNA sequence: TGTGCCAGCAGTGAGCGGACTAGCGGGAGGCCCCAGTCCCATGAGCAGTTCTTC.

This clone occurred once. The gene calls are TRBV5-1 and TRBJ2-1; 8 nucleotides agree with TRBD2. Losses at the gene ends were 4 bases for V and 15 bases for J; bases not matched to a gene: 15. Looked up from germline, CDR1 is SGHRS and CDR2 is YFSETQ. The CDR3 runs to 14 residues. CDR3 nucleotide sequence: TGCGCCAGCAGCATCTTACTAGCGGAACCCAGCCTGTTCTTC. It yields the protein CASSILLAEPSLFF.

This chain connects TRBV19 to TRBJ2-4, with D perhaps matching TRBD2 (5 bases). Germline CDR1 is LNHDA and CDR2 is SQIVND (reference sequence). The V end lost 1 base, the J end lost 4 bases, and 8 bases lay between the germline ends. The CDR3 totals 14 residues. The CDR3 nucleotides are TGTGCCAGTAGTATAGCTGGCGGGAAAAACATTCAGTACTTC. This gives the protein CASSIAGGKNIQYF.

V is TRBV28 and J is TRBJ1-3; 8 positions agree with TRBD1. Germline-derived CDR1 and CDR2 are MDHEN and SYDVKM. The CDR3 runs to 16 residues. With V trimmed by 6 bases and J by 0 bases, 7 bases remained unmatched. In DNA, the CDR3 is TGTGCCAGCAGCCCTCAGGGGGCTCTCTCTGGAAACACCATATATTTT. Residues: CASSPQGALSGNTIYF.

This clone was counted a single time. The rearrangement links TRBV7-2 to TRBJ1-2; unclear D gene. The V gene's germline CDR1 is SGHTA and CDR2 FQGNSA. The CDR3 is 13 amino acids. V was pared by 1 base and J by 5 bases, with 8 bases between. The CDR3 here is CASSLDLFYGYTF. The CDR3 nucleotides are TGTGCCAGCAGCTTAGATTTATTTTATGGCTACACCTTC.

V and J are TRBV10-2 and TRBJ1-4; D ambiguous. Trimming removed 8 bases at V and 0 bases at J, with 10 bases between. The CDR3 length is 14 residues. Germline V gene lookup returns CDR1 WSHSY and CDR2 SAAADI. In DNA, the CDR3 is TGCGCCAGCGGCATCAGAACAACTAATGAAAAACTGTTTTTT. It is translated as CASGIRTTNEKLFF.

The chain has TRBV5-1 and TRBJ2-1; TRBD2 is a possible D gene (5 bases). Germline lookup yields CDR1 SGHRS and CDR2 YFSETQ. The V and J ends lost 2 bases and 3 bases respectively, with 9 bases between them. The CDR3 runs 14 residues. CDR3 protein: CASSFGEYYNEQFF. The CDR3 region has the DNA TGCGCCAGCAGCTTTGGGGAGTACTACAATGAGCAGTTCTTC.

V gene TRBV30 combines with J gene TRBJ2-5, with D perhaps matching TRBD1 (6 bases). Germline CDR1 and CDR2: GTSNPN and SVGIG (reference sequence). The CDR3 loop spans 16 amino acids. Deletions cut 4 bases from V and 5 bases from J, with 23 bases between. In nucleotides, the CDR3 is TGTGCCTGGACCGCGAATCGACAGGCGAGTTCGGAGACCCAGTACTTC. Amino acid sequence: CAWTANRQASSETQYF.

V and J are TRBV25-1 and TRBJ1-2; D is uncertain. CDR3 length: 13 residues. CDR1 and CDR2 from the germline V gene are MGHDK and SYGVNS. Trimming cost V 3 bases and J 5 bases, with 10 bases left between them. CDR3 amino acids: CASSETARYGYTF. The CDR3 nucleotides read TGTGCCAGCAGTGAGACTGCTCGGTATGGCTACACCTTC.

The genes are TRBV11-2 and TRBJ2-1, with 8 bases lining up with TRBD2. Germline values: CDR1 SGHAT, CDR2 FQNNGV. The V gene end was trimmed by 5 bases and the J gene end by 8 bases; junction bases not matched to a gene: 17. The CDR3 sequence is 17 residues long. DNA for the CDR3: TGTGCCAGCAGCAGGAATCCGGGACTAGTTGGGATCGATGAGCAGTTCTTC. Translating it yields CASSRNPGLVGIDEQFF.

The chain couples TRBV19 to TRBJ1-5; TRBD1 matches 9 bases. This CDR3 comprises 17 residues. Germline assignment: CDR1 LNHDA and CDR2 SQIVND (reference sequence). After removal of 7 bases from V and 3 bases from J, the junction contained 13 bases not matched to a gene. CDR3 sequence: CASKDRGTRRYNQPQHF. DNA for the CDR3: TGTGCCAGTAAAGACAGGGGGACTCGCCGTTACAATCAGCCCCAGCATTTT.